This paragraph covers one TCR beta chain sequence. The assay was immunoSEQ multiplex PCR, and TCRdb's table has in-frame clones only and misses some. The sample comprises hundreds of thousands of clones, around nine tenths of which are singletons, and around 2.7% rests with the top ten. V was trimmed by 3 bases and J by 0 bases, leaving 11 bases between them. Germline assignment: CDR1 SGDLS and CDR2 YYNGEE. This CDR3 contains 15 residues. The entry originates in a study of blood T cell repertoires in COVID-19. This receptor was identified in a man in his fifties or sixties who had recovered from COVID-19. The rearrangement links TRBV9 to TRBJ2-3; the D gene is possibly TRBD2 (6 bases). The specimen was PBMCs or T cells enriched from blood (not recorded which). The CDR3 region is CASSGVGTSTDTQYF. CDR3 nucleotides: TGTGCCAGCAGCGGGGTGGGGACTAGCACAGATACGCAGTATTTT.